This T cell receptor beta chain was recorded in a study of cytomegalovirus exposure and HLA in healthy donors. In this sample, this clone turned up once. Antigen unknown. Overall study findings and caveats: The study designated about 160 TCR beta chains cytomegalovirus-associated.

Assay used: immunoSEQ multiplex PCR; TCRdb lists only in-frame clones, some missing. The table lists 150,000 or so clones, about 88% of them singletons. CDR1 MNHNY and CDR2 SVGAGI come from the germline V gene (reference sequence). Trimming pared 4 bases from V and 3 bases from J, leaving 17 bases between. CDR3 length: 16 residues. This TCR came from a man aged 18 to 30 in good health and CMV-seropositive. The rearrangement joins TRBV6-6 to TRBJ2-3; D is perhaps TRBD2 (6 bases). The specimen sequenced was PBMCs. CDR3 nucleotide sequence: TGTGCCAGCAGTTCCAGACTAGTTCGGGATACAGATACGCAGTATTTT. Protein: CASSSRLVRDTDTQYF.